Here is one T cell receptor (beta chain) with its context. Using immunoSEQ multiplex PCR, the repertoire was profiled, and TCRdb retains in-frame clones only, with some absent. There are approximately 170,000 clones in the sample; 79% occur only once, and over 15% lies in the top ten. The data belong to a study of blood T cell repertoires in COVID-19. V lost 6 bases and J lost 3, with 9 bases in between. Looked up from germline, CDR1 is MNHEY and CDR2 is SVGAGI. The CDR3 runs to 13 residues. Clinical history as reported by participants underpinned cohort assignment. The receptor comes from a woman in her 70s in a cohort exposed to, infected with or recovered from COVID-19 (not recorded which). The chain uses TRBV6-5 and TRBJ1-5; D is unclear. Sequences were obtained from PBMCs or T cells enriched from blood (not recorded which). As DNA, the CDR3 is TGTGCCAGCAGCTTAAGACTCAATCAGCCCCAGCATTTT. Amino acid sequence: CASSLRLNQPQHF.